At least ten counts were recorded for the clone carrying this T cell receptor (beta chain). The antigen remains unidentified. RNA transcripts gave rise to amplified TCR beta CDR3 regions. HTBI primers drove first-round RT-PCR of the TCR CDR3. A single record per CDR3 protein comes from TCRdb applying MiXCR to the multiplex PCR reads. Of under 550,000 distinct CDR3 sequences listed, roughly 13% are singletons. CDR3 length equals 15 residues. CDR1 is MNHEY, CDR2 SMNVEV, per germline (reference sequence). V lost 2 bases and J lost 12, with 20 bases in between. Researchers barred patients who had uncontrolled infection, other autoimmune disease, pregnancy or lactation. In making diagnoses, clinical symptoms, serum thyroxine and TRAb, thyroid ultrasound and orbital computed tomography were all used. This specimen comes from a study of T cells in Graves' hyperthyroidism and ophthalmopathy. Findings and caveats of the study: Model output signaled ophthalmopathy a median approximately six months ahead of onset.

This TCR was recovered from a woman aged 18-29 years with Graves' hyperthyroidism. The V gene is TRBV27, the J gene TRBJ2-1, with D perhaps assigned TRBD1 or TRBD2 (5 bases each). The sequenced sample was blood. CDR3 in amino acids: CASSLRSDGGVGQFF. The CDR3 bases are TGTGCCAGCAGTTTAAGGTCCGATGGGGGAGTGGGGCAGTTCTTC.